This TCR beta chain was sequenced in a study of CD8+CD57+ T cells in acquired aplastic anemia. Study-wide context: Quantities of DNA derived from sorted CD4+ and CD8+ cells averaged around 3 ug. Read counts for CD4+ cells (from healthy donors) averaged roughly 11 million.

V was shortened by 10 bases and J by 1 base, with 10 bases between the two germline ends. The CDR3 contains 12 residues. CDR1 is ENHRY, CDR2 SYGVKD, per germline. Template material for TCR beta VDJ and CDR3 profiling consisted of genomic DNA. TCRdb reprocessed the reads with MiXCR, giving one entry per CDR3 protein. This table has around 190,000 distinct CDR3 sequences, over 60% appearing once. Sequencing was carried out using sorted CD4+, CD8+, or CD8+CD57+ T cells (not recorded which) from PBMCs. The chain links TRBV10-3 to TRBJ2-5; D ambiguous. This sequence originates from a human donor in good health. The CDR3 DNA follows: TGTGCCAGCAGCCCCACCCAAGAGACCCAGTACTTC. Protein: CASSPTQETQYF.